The sequence of this T cell receptor beta chain was determined in a study of blood T cell repertoires in COVID-19. In the study overall: Cohort 3 donors were reported recovered after two negative PCRs, clearance, or symptom resolution.

This clone was detected a few times. The protocol was immunoSEQ multiplex PCR, while the TCRdb copy is restricted to in-frame clones and leaves out a portion. The data contain around 290,000 clones, more than 70% of them singletons. CDR3 length: 13 residues. V was clipped by 3 bases and J by 3 bases; unmatched bases: 1. The germline CDR1 and CDR2 sequences are LNHDA and SQIVND (reference sequence). The material sequenced was PBMCs or T cells enriched from blood (not recorded which). This receptor was taken from a woman in her sixties or seventies in a cohort exposed to, infected with or recovered from COVID-19 (not recorded which). This chain uses TRBV19 with TRBJ1-2; 7 bases agree with TRBD1. CDR3 in DNA: TGTGCCAGTAGTATCGGGACAGACTATGGCTACACCTTC. Translation gives CASSIGTDYGYTF.